A single T cell receptor beta chain is shown here with its context. One end of the junction does not line up with germline, which may come from a read error. The record originates from a study of blood T cell repertoires in COVID-19. Turning to the study itself: The study drew acute and convalescent COVID-19 samples from the United States, Italy and Spain. The analysed material was cDNA or gDNA that came from T cells, B-cell-depleted T cells, or PBMCs.

Germline CDR1 is SNHLY and CDR2 is FYNNEI. This CDR3 is built from 12 residues. Original handling: Estimation of nucleated cell counts relied on the amplification of reference gene primers. Only in-frame clones appear in the TCRdb table, and some are missing; sequencing was by immunoSEQ multiplex PCR. V and J calls and clone size are those listed in that table; D and trimming were worked out from the DNA. The profile shows tens of thousands of clones, around 83% of them singletons. The chain joins TRBV2 to TRBJ2-1, with 10 bases lining up with TRBD2. Specimen: peripheral blood. This TCR was sampled from a man aged 60 to 69 with acute or convalescent COVID-19. DNA for the CDR3: TGTGCCAGCAGACGTAATAGCGGGGGGCTACTCTTC. Its translation is CASRRNSGGLLF.